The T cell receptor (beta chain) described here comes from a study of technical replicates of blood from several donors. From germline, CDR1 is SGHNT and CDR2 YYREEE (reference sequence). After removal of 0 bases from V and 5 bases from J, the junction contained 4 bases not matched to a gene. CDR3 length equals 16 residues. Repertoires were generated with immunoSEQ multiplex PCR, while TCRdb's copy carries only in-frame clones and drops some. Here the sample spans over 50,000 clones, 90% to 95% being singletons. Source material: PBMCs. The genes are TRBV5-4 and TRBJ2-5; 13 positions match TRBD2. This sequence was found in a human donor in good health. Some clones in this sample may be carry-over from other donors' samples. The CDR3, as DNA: TGTGCCAGCAGCTTGGCCGGGACTAGCGGGGAGGAGACCCAGTACTTC. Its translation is CASSLAGTSGEETQYF.